A selection of T cell receptor beta chains follows, all from one sample in a study of blood T cells in healthy people across ages. A single record per CDR3 protein comes from TCRdb applying MiXCR to the 5' RACE reads. Counted here are 600,000 to 850,000 distinct CDR3 sequences, around a quarter occurring once; the ten biggest clones make up under 10%. This same sample was also taken into another study, of T cells of mothers and their children.

The sample consisted of blood. These receptors came from a boy between 10 and 17 years old in good health. CDR3s include the opening cysteine and the closing phenylalanine or tryptophan. A D gene is named only where the DNA matches it firmly. Size values are once, few and many counts, or a class for expanded clones, and some rows have none.

v_call: TRBV7-2; cdr3_length: 13; j_call: TRBJ2-7; d_call: -; clone_size: few; cdr3_nt: TGTGCCAGCAGCCCGGGGGCCCGCTACGAGCAGTACTTC; cdr3_aa: CASSPGARYEQYF
v_call: TRBV6-2/TRBV6-3; cdr3_length: 14; j_call: TRBJ2-1; d_call: -; clone_size: -; cdr3_nt: TGTGCCAGCACTACGGTGGGAGGCTACAATGAGCAGTTCTTC; cdr3_aa: CASTTVGGYNEQFF
v_call: TRBV12-3/TRBV12-4; cdr3_length: 14; j_call: TRBJ2-7; d_call: -; clone_size: -; cdr3_nt: TGTGCCAGCAGTTTGACTAGTTTCGGTGGCGAGCAGTACTTC; cdr3_aa: CASSLTSFGGEQYF
v_call: TRBV29-1; cdr3_length: 13; j_call: TRBJ1-1; d_call: -; clone_size: few; cdr3_nt: TGCAGCGCCGGGTCGTCCATGAACACTGAAGCTTTCTTT; cdr3_aa: CSAGSSMNTEAFF
v_call: TRBV2; cdr3_length: 15; j_call: TRBJ2-4; d_call: -; clone_size: -; cdr3_nt: TGTGCCAGCAGTGACCCGGGGACATCCAAAAACATTCAGTACTTC; cdr3_aa: CASSDPGTSKNIQYF
v_call: TRBV5-1; cdr3_length: 14; j_call: TRBJ1-1; d_call: -; clone_size: -; cdr3_nt: TGCGCCAGCAGCCCCGACACACTGAACACTGAAGCTTTCTTT; cdr3_aa: CASSPDTLNTEAFF
v_call: TRBV12-3/TRBV12-4; cdr3_length: 14; j_call: TRBJ2-6; d_call: -; clone_size: -; cdr3_nt: TGTGCCAGCGGGATTACCTCTGGGGCCAACGTCCTGACTTTC; cdr3_aa: CASGITSGANVLTF
v_call: TRBV29-1; cdr3_length: 12; j_call: TRBJ1-1; d_call: -; clone_size: -; cdr3_nt: TGCAGCGTCCCCCCCTGGCATGCTGAAGCTTTCTTT; cdr3_aa: CSVPPWHAEAFF
v_call: TRBV20-1; cdr3_length: 13; j_call: TRBJ2-5; d_call: TRBD1; clone_size: many; cdr3_nt: TGCAGTGTCAGGGACAGTCAAAGGGAGACCCAGTACTTC; cdr3_aa: CSVRDSQRETQYF
v_call: TRBV3-1; cdr3_length: 15; j_call: TRBJ1-5; d_call: -; clone_size: -; cdr3_nt: TGTGCCAGCAGCCAAGGATTGGACACAAATCAGCCCCAGCATTTT; cdr3_aa: CASSQGLDTNQPQHF
v_call: TRBV20-1; cdr3_length: 13; j_call: TRBJ2-1; d_call: -; clone_size: few; cdr3_nt: TGCAGTGCTAGAGATCCAGGTCGCAATGAGCAGTTCTTC; cdr3_aa: CSARDPGRNEQFF
v_call: TRBV5-5; cdr3_length: 15; j_call: TRBJ2-1; d_call: -; clone_size: few; cdr3_nt: TGTGCCAGCAGCCGCATGAGGTTTACCTACAATGAGCAGTTCTTC; cdr3_aa: CASSRMRFTYNEQFF
v_call: TRBV6-6; cdr3_length: 15; j_call: TRBJ2-7; d_call: TRBD1; clone_size: -; cdr3_nt: TGTGCCAGCAGTCCCGACAGGGATTACTCCTACGAGCAGTACTTC; cdr3_aa: CASSPDRDYSYEQYF
v_call: TRBV2; cdr3_length: 13; j_call: TRBJ1-5; d_call: -; clone_size: -; cdr3_nt: TGTGCCAGCAACGAGGGGAAGGGGGGGCCCCAGCATTTT; cdr3_aa: CASNEGKGGPQHF
v_call: TRBV3-1; cdr3_length: 12; j_call: TRBJ1-2; d_call: -; clone_size: -; cdr3_nt: TGTGCCAGCAGCCAAGGGAACGGGGGCTACACCTTC; cdr3_aa: CASSQGNGGYTF
v_call: TRBV7-6; cdr3_length: 13; j_call: TRBJ2-7; d_call: -; clone_size: -; cdr3_nt: TGTGCCAGCAGAGCCGGGACGGGGTACGAGCAGTACTTC; cdr3_aa: CASRAGTGYEQYF
v_call: TRBV5-1; cdr3_length: 14; j_call: TRBJ2-7; d_call: -; clone_size: -; cdr3_nt: TGCGCCAGCAGCTTGCAGGCAGGGAGCCACGAGCAGTACTTC; cdr3_aa: CASSLQAGSHEQYF
v_call: TRBV2; cdr3_length: 16; j_call: TRBJ1-6; d_call: -; clone_size: -; cdr3_nt: TGTGCCAGCAGTGAACGGGGAAGCTCCTATAATTCACCCCTCCACTTT; cdr3_aa: CASSERGSSYNSPLHF
v_call: TRBV12-3/TRBV12-4; cdr3_length: 15; j_call: TRBJ2-3; d_call: TRBD2; clone_size: -; cdr3_nt: TGTGCCAGCAGCTTTACTAGCGGGGGTGCAGATATGCAGTATTTT; cdr3_aa: CASSFTSGGADMQYF
v_call: TRBV15; cdr3_length: 13; j_call: TRBJ2-3; d_call: -; clone_size: -; cdr3_nt: TGTGCCACCAGCAAGCGGAGCACAGATACGCAGTATTTT; cdr3_aa: CATSKRSTDTQYF
v_call: TRBV4-1; cdr3_length: 15; j_call: TRBJ2-5; d_call: TRBD1; clone_size: few; cdr3_nt: TGCGCCAGCAGCGCAGGACAGGGGCCCGGAGAGACCCAGTACTTC; cdr3_aa: CASSAGQGPGETQYF
v_call: TRBV7-9; cdr3_length: 16; j_call: TRBJ1-4; d_call: -; clone_size: few; cdr3_nt: TGTGCCAGCAGCCAATCCGGCGGAGGGGGTTATGAAAAACTGTTTTTT; cdr3_aa: CASSQSGGGGYEKLFF
v_call: TRBV4-3; cdr3_length: 15; j_call: TRBJ2-7; d_call: -; clone_size: few; cdr3_nt: TGCGCCAGCAGCCAAGCGGTCGGTGAACCCTACGAGCAGTACTTC; cdr3_aa: CASSQAVGEPYEQYF
v_call: TRBV20-1; cdr3_length: 16; j_call: TRBJ2-1; d_call: TRBD2; clone_size: -; cdr3_nt: TGCAGTGCTAGAGGTCTGGGACTAGCGCATAGCAATGAGCAGTTCTTC; cdr3_aa: CSARGLGLAHSNEQFF
v_call: TRBV28; cdr3_length: 17; j_call: TRBJ1-2; d_call: TRBD1; clone_size: once; cdr3_nt: TGTGCCAGCAGCCCTACTCCGGACAGGGGGCTAAGATATGGCTACACCTTC; cdr3_aa: CASSPTPDRGLRYGYTF
v_call: TRBV15; cdr3_length: 13; j_call: TRBJ2-7; d_call: -; clone_size: few; cdr3_nt: TGTGCCACCAGCAGAGGTGTGAGCTACGAGCAGTACTTC; cdr3_aa: CATSRGVSYEQYF
v_call: TRBV6-2/TRBV6-3; cdr3_length: 13; j_call: TRBJ2-7; d_call: -; clone_size: -; cdr3_nt: TGTGCCAGCAGTTACCGGGATACAGGCGAGCAGTACTTC; cdr3_aa: CASSYRDTGEQYF
v_call: TRBV5-1; cdr3_length: 13; j_call: TRBJ2-5; d_call: -; clone_size: -; cdr3_nt: TGCGCCAGCAGCTTCGAGTACCAAGAGACCCAGTACTTC; cdr3_aa: CASSFEYQETQYF
v_call: TRBV5-1; cdr3_length: 16; j_call: TRBJ2-5; d_call: TRBD1; clone_size: few; cdr3_nt: TGCGCCAGCAGCTTGGGAGACAGGGTATCGGCAGAGACCCAGTACTTC; cdr3_aa: CASSLGDRVSAETQYF
v_call: TRBV14; cdr3_length: 13; j_call: TRBJ2-5; d_call: -; clone_size: many; cdr3_nt: TGTGCCAGCAGGGGCCAGGGCGAAGAGACCCAGTACTTC; cdr3_aa: CASRGQGEETQYF
v_call: TRBV6-2/TRBV6-3; cdr3_length: 14; j_call: TRBJ2-7; d_call: -; clone_size: few; cdr3_nt: TGTGCCAGCAGTTTCTGGAGGGGGGTCTACGAGCAGTACTTC; cdr3_aa: CASSFWRGVYEQYF
v_call: TRBV29-1; cdr3_length: 11; j_call: TRBJ2-5; d_call: TRBD1; clone_size: -; cdr3_nt: TGCAGCGACGCCAGGGGGGAGACCCAGTACTTC; cdr3_aa: CSDARGETQYF
v_call: TRBV7-2; cdr3_length: 13; j_call: TRBJ1-4; d_call: -; clone_size: once; cdr3_nt: TGTGCCAGCAGCTTTGGTGGGGGTGAAAAACTGTTTTTT; cdr3_aa: CASSFGGGEKLFF
v_call: TRBV7-2; cdr3_length: 17; j_call: TRBJ2-1; d_call: TRBD1; clone_size: -; cdr3_nt: TGTGCCAGCAGCCTCCAAGGACAGGGGGGTTGGTACAATGAGCAGTTCTTC; cdr3_aa: CASSLQGQGGWYNEQFF
v_call: TRBV6-1; cdr3_length: 18; j_call: TRBJ1-4; d_call: -; clone_size: few; cdr3_nt: TGTGCCAGCTCAGGTTGGCTAGTCGGGGACCCGGGGGATGAAAAACTGTTTTTT; cdr3_aa: CASSGWLVGDPGDEKLFF
v_call: TRBV20-1; cdr3_length: 16; j_call: TRBJ2-3; d_call: -; clone_size: few; cdr3_nt: TGCAGTGCTAGTCCCCCTAGCTATACTAGCACAGATACGCAGTATTTT; cdr3_aa: CSASPPSYTSTDTQYF
v_call: TRBV20-1; cdr3_length: 13; j_call: TRBJ1-5; d_call: -; clone_size: many; cdr3_nt: TGCAGTGCCGGTGGCAAGGGGGGTCAGCCCCAGCATTTT; cdr3_aa: CSAGGKGGQPQHF
v_call: TRBV29-1; cdr3_length: 12; j_call: TRBJ2-7; d_call: -; clone_size: -; cdr3_nt: TGCAGCGTTGAGAGGGATACCTACGAGCAGTACTTC; cdr3_aa: CSVERDTYEQYF
v_call: TRBV5-6; cdr3_length: 17; j_call: TRBJ1-4; d_call: -; clone_size: -; cdr3_nt: TGTGCCAGCAGCCAACACCCGACAGGAGCAACTAATGAAAAACTGTTTTTT; cdr3_aa: CASSQHPTGATNEKLFF